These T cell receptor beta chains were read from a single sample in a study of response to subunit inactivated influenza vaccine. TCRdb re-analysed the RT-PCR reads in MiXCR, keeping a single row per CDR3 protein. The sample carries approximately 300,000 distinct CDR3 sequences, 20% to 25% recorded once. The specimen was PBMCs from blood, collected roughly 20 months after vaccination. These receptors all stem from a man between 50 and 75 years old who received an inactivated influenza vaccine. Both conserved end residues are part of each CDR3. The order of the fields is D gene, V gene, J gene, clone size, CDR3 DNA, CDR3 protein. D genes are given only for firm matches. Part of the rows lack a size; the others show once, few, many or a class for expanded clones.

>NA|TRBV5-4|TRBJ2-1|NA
TGTGCCAGCAGCCCCTTTGGTGATGAGCAGTTCTTC
CASSPFGDEQFF
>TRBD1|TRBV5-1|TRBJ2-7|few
TGCGCCAGCAGCTTGTCCCCACAGGGGGCGAACGAGCAGTACTTC
CASSLSPQGANEQYF
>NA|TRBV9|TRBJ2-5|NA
TGTGCCAGCAGCGTAGCTGATTTAAGGGGTGAGACCCAGTACTTC
CASSVADLRGETQYF
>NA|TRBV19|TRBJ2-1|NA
TGTGCCAGTAGTCCCTTGGGTGGAGGGGAAGGTTACAATGAGCAGTTCTTC
CASSPLGGGEGYNEQFF
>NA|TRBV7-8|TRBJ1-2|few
TGTGCCAGTCGTCGAGGAGGGACCTATGGCTACACCTTC
CASRRGGTYGYTF
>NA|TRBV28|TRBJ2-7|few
TGTGCCAGCAGCGGATACTCCTACGAGCAGTACTTC
CASSGYSYEQYF
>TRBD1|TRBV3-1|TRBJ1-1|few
TGTGCCAGCAGCCAAAGGGACAGGAAAGCTTTCTTT
CASSQRDRKAFF
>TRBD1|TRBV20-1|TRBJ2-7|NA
TGCAGTGCTCCCGGGACAGGGACGTACGAGCAGTACTTC
CSAPGTGTYEQYF
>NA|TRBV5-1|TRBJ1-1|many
TGCGCCAGCAGCTCGTCGCTGAACACTGAAGCTTTCTTT
CASSSSLNTEAFF
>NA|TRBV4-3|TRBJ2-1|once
TGCGCCAGCAGCCAAGATCCGGGGCGCACTGGTAATGAGCAGTTCTTC
CASSQDPGRTGNEQFF
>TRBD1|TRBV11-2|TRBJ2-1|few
TGTGCCAGCAGCTTCTCCTGGACAGGCCCCTACAATGAGCAGTTCTTC
CASSFSWTGPYNEQFF
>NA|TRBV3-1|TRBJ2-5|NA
TGTGCCAGCAGCCAAGTGACACAAGAGACCCAGTACTTC
CASSQVTQETQYF
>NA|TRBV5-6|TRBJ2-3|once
TGTGCCAGCAGCTTGGGGGTCACAGATGCGCAGTATTTT
CASSLGVTDAQYF
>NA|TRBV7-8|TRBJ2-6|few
TGTGCCAGCATTTTCAGCCGGGTTGCTAGTGGGGCCAACGTCCTGACTTTC
CASIFSRVASGANVLTF
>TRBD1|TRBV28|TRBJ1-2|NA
TGTGCCAGCAGTTTAGCGGGACAGGGAGTCTATGGCTACACCTTC
CASSLAGQGVYGYTF
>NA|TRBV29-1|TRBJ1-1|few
TGCAGCGCCGAGGGCACTGAAGCTTTCTTT
CSAEGTEAFF
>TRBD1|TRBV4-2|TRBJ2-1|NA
TGTGCCAGCAGCCAAGGGGGCACAGGGGAAGAGCAGTTCTTC
CASSQGGTGEEQFF
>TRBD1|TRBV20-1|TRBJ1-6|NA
TGCAGTGCCGATCCAGACAGGGGGCCTTCACCCCTCCACTTT
CSADPDRGPSPLHF
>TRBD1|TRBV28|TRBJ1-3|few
TGTGCCAGCAGGAACAGGGGCGAAAATGGAAACACCATATATTTT
CASRNRGENGNTIYF
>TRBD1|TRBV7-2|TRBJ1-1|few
TGTGCCAGCAGCCGGACAGGGATGAACACTGAAGCTTTCTTT
CASSRTGMNTEAFF
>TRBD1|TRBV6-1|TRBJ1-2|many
TGTGCCAGCAGAGATCCGGGACAGGGCGGCCATGGCTACACCTTC
CASRDPGQGGHGYTF
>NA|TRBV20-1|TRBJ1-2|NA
TGCAGTGCTAGAGATCAAGGGGGGGGTAGTCGCTACACCTTC
CSARDQGGGSRYTF
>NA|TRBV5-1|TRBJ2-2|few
TGCGCCAGCACCTCCAGGGGAAACACCGGGGAGCTGTTTTTT
CASTSRGNTGELFF
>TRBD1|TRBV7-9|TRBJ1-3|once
TGTGCCAGCAGCTTAGCGACAGGGCCCTTCTCTGGAAACACCATATATTTT
CASSLATGPFSGNTIYF
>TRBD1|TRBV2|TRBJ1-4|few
TGTGCCAGCATCTCCGGGACAGGGGACGAAAAACTGTTTTTT
CASISGTGDEKLFF
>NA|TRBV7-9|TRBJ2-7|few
TGTGCCAGCAGCTTAGGCGGCGCGGAGAAACAGCAGTACTTC
CASSLGGAEKQQYF
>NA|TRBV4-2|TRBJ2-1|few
TGTGCCAGCAGCCAAACAGAAAAGAGTGAGCAGTTCTTC
CASSQTEKSEQFF